The clone carrying this T cell receptor beta chain has only a few counts. The use of a sample-barcoded 5' primer and a J-beta primer mix characterized a second PCR of roughly 6 to 12 cycles. Through a template-switch adaptor with 12 random nucleotides, each cDNA molecule received a tag. TCRdb redid the calling of the 5' RACE reads with MiXCR, one entry per CDR3 protein. This sample has some 1.8 million distinct CDR3 sequences, with around 40% found just once. The sample is drawn from a study of blood T cells in healthy people across ages. The draw of peripheral blood yielded ten milliliters from each donor. Each sample had at least 6.5 million PBMCs isolated. There were at least 6 micrograms of total RNA extracted from every sample. The V gene's germline CDR1 is SGHTA and CDR2 FQGNSA. CDR3 length equals 15 residues. V was pared by 1 base and J by 5 bases, with 13 bases between.

The sample comprised blood. The clonotype comes from a human donor in good health. V is TRBV7-2 and J is TRBJ2-3; possibly TRBD1 for D (5 bases). This CDR3 is CASSLVAGWEDTQYF. The CDR3 DNA reads as TGTGCCAGCAGCTTAGTGGCAGGGTGGGAAGATACGCAGTATTTT.